Listed below are T cell receptor beta chains from one sample, sequenced in a study of read filtering for tumor transcriptome and immune sequencing. TCRdb redid the calling of the reads with MiXCR, one entry per CDR3 protein. The sample holds 85,000 or so distinct CDR3 sequences, roughly 12% seen once. The sequenced material came from a population of CD138-negative cells sorted from bone marrow. These receptors all stem from a donor at least 40 years old with multiple myeloma. The CDR3 runs from the conserved cysteine through the conserved F or W. The order of the fields is V gene, CDR3 protein.

v_gene: TRBV18; CDR3aa: CASSPVQGELTGNTIYF
v_gene: TRBV15; CDR3aa: CATSRGSGGYNEQFF
v_gene: TRBV6-6; CDR3aa: CASSWAYEQYF
v_gene: TRBV12-3/TRBV12-4; CDR3aa: CASSRGPEGGETQYF
v_gene: TRBV7-2; CDR3aa: CASSLVVGGGEQFF
v_gene: TRBV29-1; CDR3aa: CSGGTSGTEAFF
v_gene: TRBV27; CDR3aa: CASSLKSGRRDNEQFF
v_gene: TRBV20-1; CDR3aa: CSADGEKLFF
v_gene: TRBV5-1; CDR3aa: CASSSIQGLVGYEQYF
v_gene: TRBV20-1; CDR3aa: CSATRDPGRANTGELFF
v_gene: TRBV7-9; CDR3aa: CASSLSLAESNEQFF
v_gene: TRBV28; CDR3aa: CASRVPGQGSYEQYF
v_gene: TRBV25-1; CDR3aa: CASSDLSPYQETQYF
v_gene: TRBV29-1; CDR3aa: CSLKPGSLSSYNEQFF
v_gene: TRBV29-1; CDR3aa: CSVEETAQETQYF
v_gene: TRBV27; CDR3aa: CASIDRRGKLFF
v_gene: TRBV29-1; CDR3aa: CSAADRGDEAFF
v_gene: TRBV29-1; CDR3aa: CSAGQGAGETQYF
v_gene: TRBV28; CDR3aa: CASSLPGSKVYEQYF
v_gene: TRBV20-1; CDR3aa: CSASTSFGTMNEQFF
v_gene: TRBV20-1; CDR3aa: CSANRDRENQPQHF
v_gene: TRBV28; CDR3aa: CASSLPQTGELFF
v_gene: TRBV12-3/TRBV12-4; CDR3aa: CASSLFTGAFTDTQYF
v_gene: TRBV28; CDR3aa: CASSLMGTGQPQHF
v_gene: TRBV29-1; CDR3aa: CSGGAPDTQYF
v_gene: TRBV5-1; CDR3aa: CASSEGQGSSYNEQFF
v_gene: TRBV12-3/TRBV12-4; CDR3aa: CASSSSGAHNEQFF
v_gene: TRBV18; CDR3aa: CASSYRDADEHYF
v_gene: TRBV5-1; CDR3aa: CASSLQGTSYEQYF
v_gene: TRBV4-1; CDR3aa: CASSQGWADTQYF
v_gene: TRBV20-1; CDR3aa: CSATRGSTNTGELFF
v_gene: TRBV20-1; CDR3aa: CSASGQKQETQYF